This T cell receptor (beta chain) stems from a study of control samples from healthy donors and cancer patients (TCRdb year 2020). The library came from the immunoSEQ multiplex PCR assay. TCRdb retrieved this table from immuneACCESS and kept in-frame rearrangements only. Not all clones are present; in checked studies, unresolved V genes account for under half, and no reason is known for the remainder. The sample data list over 150,000 clones, and roughly 95% of these were observed just once. In total, the top ten clones hold 1% of the sample. As regards this clone: Its antigen specificity is not known. No quality values exist for individual bases; no much larger clone is one base distant.

The specimen sequenced was blood. This sequence was found in a woman aged 25 to 39 in good health.

The sequenced DNA is TGTGCCACCAGCAGAGATCGCGGGGCGGGGGAGACCCAGTACTTC. Translated, it gives CATSRDRGAGETQYF. The chain is assembled from TRBV15 and TRBJ2-5, with TRBD2 tentatively as D gene (6 bases match). The CDR3 sequence holds 15 residues, the cysteine and phenylalanine included. The retained sequence is limited to the CDR3, 45 bases, with the frame set at the first base. V is clipped by 0 bases and J by 5 bases, and the sequence between their germline boundaries is 13 bases long. Based on the germline V gene (reference sequence), the CDR1 and CDR2 sequences are LNHNV and YYDKDF.